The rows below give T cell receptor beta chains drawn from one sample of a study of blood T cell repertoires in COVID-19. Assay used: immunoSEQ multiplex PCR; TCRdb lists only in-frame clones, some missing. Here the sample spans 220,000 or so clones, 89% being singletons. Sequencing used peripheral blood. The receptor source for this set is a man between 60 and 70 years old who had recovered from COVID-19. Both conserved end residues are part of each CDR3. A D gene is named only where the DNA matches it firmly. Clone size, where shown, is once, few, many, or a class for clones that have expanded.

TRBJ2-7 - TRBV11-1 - CASSLGQLYEQYF TGTGCCAGCAGCTTAGGACAGCTCTACGAGCAGTACTTC
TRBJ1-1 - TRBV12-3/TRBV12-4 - CASRQQENTEAFF TGTGCCAGCAGACAACAGGAAAACACTGAAGCTTTCTTT
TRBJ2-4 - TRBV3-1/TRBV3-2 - CASSQWFIQAADLAKNIQYF TGTGCCAGCAGCCAATGGTTCATACAGGCCGCCGACCTAGCCAAAAACATTCAGTACTTC
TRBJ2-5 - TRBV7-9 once CASSFDTETQYF TGTGCCAGCAGCTTTGACACGGAGACCCAGTACTTC
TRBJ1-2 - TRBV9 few CASSSGQTLWHYGYTF TGTGCCAGCAGCTCCGGACAGACGCTGTGGCATTATGGCTACACCTTC
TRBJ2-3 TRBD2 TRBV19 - CASSSLAGGLIISTDTQYF TGTGCCAGTAGTAGTCTAGCGGGGGGTCTCATCATTAGCACAGATACGCAGTATTTT
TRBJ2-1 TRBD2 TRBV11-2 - CASSRPTSGDEQFF TGTGCCAGCAGCCGCCCAACTAGCGGGGATGAGCAGTTCTTC
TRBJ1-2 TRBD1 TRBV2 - CASSQGQGNYGYTF TGTGCCAGCAGTCAAGGACAGGGGAACTATGGCTACACCTTC
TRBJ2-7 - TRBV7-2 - CASSLGLVSYEQYF TGTGCCAGCAGCTTAGGGCTAGTCTCCTACGAGCAGTACTTC
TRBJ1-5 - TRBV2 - CASSADNQPQHF TGTGCCAGCAGTGCAGACAATCAGCCCCAGCATTTT
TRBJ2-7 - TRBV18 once CASFGGIEQYF TGTGCCAGCTTTGGGGGGATAGAGCAGTACTTC
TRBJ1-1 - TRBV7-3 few CASSGGQNTEAFF TGTGCCAGCAGCGGGGGCCAGAACACTGAAGCTTTCTTT
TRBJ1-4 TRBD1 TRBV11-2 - CASSRTAGGPRGEKLFF TGTGCCAGCAGTCGGACCGCAGGGGGGCCGCGGGGTGAAAAACTGTTTTTT
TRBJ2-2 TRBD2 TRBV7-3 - CASSPTGGVSGELFF TGTGCCAGCAGCCCCACGGGGGGTGTTTCCGGGGAGCTGTTTTTT
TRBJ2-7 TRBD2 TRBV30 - CAWNPLAGHYEQYF TGTGCCTGGAATCCACTAGCGGGCCACTACGAGCAGTACTTC
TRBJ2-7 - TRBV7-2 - CASSARVRYEQYF TGTGCCAGCAGCGCCAGGGTCCGGTACGAGCAGTACTTC
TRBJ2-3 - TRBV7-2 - CASSLDTLRRADTQYF TGTGCCAGCAGCTTAGATACCTTGCGGAGGGCAGATACGCAGTATTTT
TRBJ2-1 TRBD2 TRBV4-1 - CASSQDRAGLSYNEQFF TGCGCCAGCAGCCAAGATCGAGCGGGGCTATCCTACAATGAGCAGTTCTTC
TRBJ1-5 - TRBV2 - CASSESRDSNQPQHF TGTGCCAGCAGTGAGAGCAGGGATAGCAATCAGCCCCAGCATTTT
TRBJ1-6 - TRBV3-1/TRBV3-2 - CASSLGGGSYNSPLHF TGTGCCAGCAGCCTCGGGGGGGGCTCCTATAATTCACCCCTCCACTTT
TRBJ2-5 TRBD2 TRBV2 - CASSAGAGGETQYF TGTGCCAGCAGTGCTGGGGCCGGGGGGGAGACCCAGTACTTC
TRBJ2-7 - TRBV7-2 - CASSSNRGGGYEQYF TGTGCCAGCAGTTCTAACAGGGGAGGTGGCTACGAGCAGTACTTC
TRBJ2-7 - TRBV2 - CASSRTRSSYEQYF TGTGCCAGCAGCCGGACAAGATCCTCCTACGAGCAGTACTTC
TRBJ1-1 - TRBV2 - CASSEYRAGTEAFF TGTGCCAGCAGTGAATACAGGGCTGGCACTGAAGCTTTCTTT
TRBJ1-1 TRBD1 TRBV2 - CASGDWDRFDTEAFF TGTGCCAGCGGGGACTGGGACAGGTTTGACACTGAAGCTTTCTTT
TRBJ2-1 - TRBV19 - CASSMWQNNEQFF TGTGCCAGTAGTATGTGGCAGAACAATGAGCAGTTCTTC
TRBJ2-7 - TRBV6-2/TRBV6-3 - CASSTLLITTYEQYF TGTGCCAGCAGTACCCTACTCATAACTACCTACGAGCAGTACTTC
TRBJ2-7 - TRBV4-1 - CASSLAGQGSYEQYF TGCGCCAGCAGCCTCGCGGGGCAGGGATCCTACGAGCAGTACTTC
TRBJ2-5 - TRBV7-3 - CASSPAASRETQYF TGTGCCAGCAGCCCAGCTGCTAGTAGAGAGACCCAGTACTTC
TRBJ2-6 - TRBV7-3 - CASSLMGESGANVLTF TGTGCCAGCAGCTTAATGGGCGAAAGTGGGGCCAACGTCCTGACTTTC
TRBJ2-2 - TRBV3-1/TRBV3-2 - CASSQMTGTNTGELFF TGTGCCAGCAGCCAGATGACAGGAACGAACACCGGGGAGCTGTTTTTT
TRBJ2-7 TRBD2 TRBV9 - CASSRLAGENYEQYF TGTGCCAGCAGCCGACTAGCGGGGGAAAACTACGAGCAGTACTTC
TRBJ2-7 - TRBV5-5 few CASSLDRSYEQYF TGTGCCAGCAGCTTGGACAGATCCTACGAGCAGTACTTC
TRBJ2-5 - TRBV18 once CASSPPEGRETQYF TGTGCCAGCTCACCACCGGAGGGGCGAGAGACCCAGTACTTC
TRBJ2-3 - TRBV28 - CASSSSGGTDTQYF TGTGCCAGCAGTTCCTCGGGTGGCACAGATACGCAGTATTTT
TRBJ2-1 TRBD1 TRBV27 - CASSLGQGRKNEQFF TGTGCCAGCAGTCTTGGACAGGGGAGGAAGAATGAGCAGTTCTTC
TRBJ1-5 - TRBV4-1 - CASSQEGTLPGPQHF TGCGCCAGCAGCCAAGAAGGGACACTCCCAGGGCCCCAGCATTTT
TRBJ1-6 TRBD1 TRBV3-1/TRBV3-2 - CASSLTGRNSPLHF TGTGCCAGCAGCCTGACAGGGCGGAATTCACCCCTCCACTTT
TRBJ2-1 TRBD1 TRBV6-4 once CASSTGGLLGNEQFF TGTGCCAGCAGTACAGGGGGCTTACTTGGGAATGAGCAGTTCTTC